Each of the 9 T cell receptor beta chains below was sequenced from the same sample in a study of blood T cell repertoires in COVID-19. TCRdb keeps only in-frame clones here, not all; method: immunoSEQ multiplex PCR. The data show over 300,000 clones, with 65% to 90% seen just once and around 6.9% held by the top ten. Sequenced material: peripheral blood. Receptor source: a human donor in a cohort sampled during active COVID-19.

The CDR3 sequence is CASSLFSRPSTDTQYF. The CDR3 DNA reads as TGTGCCAGCAGTTTATTTTCTCGTCCTAGCACAGATACGCAGTATTTT. The chain has TRBV27 and TRBJ2-3; D gene uncertain. The CDR3 has 16 residues. CDR1 is MNHEY, CDR2 SMNVEV, per germline (reference sequence). With 1 base removed from V and 0 bases from J, the gap between germline ends came to 11 bases.

This clone came up many times. This chain links TRBV29-1 with TRBJ1-2; D possibly corresponds to TRBD1 (5 bases). Germline assignment: CDR1 SQVTM and CDR2 ANQGSEA. V was cut by 2 bases and J by 4 bases, with 14 bases left in between. The CDR3 is 14 amino acids. The CDR3 loop is CSVETPGEVYGYTF. CDR3 DNA: TGCAGCGTTGAAACGCCGGGGGAGGTCTATGGCTACACCTTC.

The V gene is TRBV19, the J gene TRBJ1-5, with a weak D call TRBD1 (6 bases). The CDR3 runs to 13 residues. Germline CDR1 and CDR2: LNHDA and SQIVND (reference sequence). Trimming removed 5 bases from V and 2 bases from J, with 7 bases in between. The chain's CDR3 is CASSWTGNQPQHF. The CDR3 coding sequence is TGTGCCAGTAGTTGGACAGGCAATCAGCCCCAGCATTTT.

The chain is built from TRBV5-5 and TRBJ1-2; D remains ambiguous. CDR1 is SGHKS and CDR2 is YYEKEE in the germline V gene (reference sequence). The CDR3 is made up of 15 amino acids. Between the trimmed V and J ends, which lost 0 bases and 2 bases, there was a span of 11 bases. The CDR3 DNA sequence: TGTGCCAGCAGCTTGGGTCCGGGAGGGAACTATGGCTACACCTTC. It yields the protein CASSLGPGGNYGYTF.

V is TRBV11-2 and J is TRBJ2-5; 13 bases fit TRBD2. Per the germline V gene, CDR1 is SGHAT and CDR2 is FQNNGV. The CDR3 is 18 amino acids. Unmatched junction bases numbered 11, after V lost 5 bases and J lost 2 bases. The CDR3 reads CASSLTSGGYLGQETQYF. CDR3 nucleotide sequence: TGTGCCAGCAGCCTGACTAGCGGGGGGTATTTGGGACAAGAGACCCAGTACTTC.

This chain joins TRBV23-1 and TRBJ1-5, with D possibly being TRBD1 (5 bases). TRBV23-1 is assigned to the ORF class and has an uncertain function. This CDR3 contains 15 residues. V was cut by 0 bases and J by 2 bases, with 8 bases left in between. The CDR3 sequence: CASSQSSRGNQPQHF. CDR3 DNA: TGCGCCAGCAGTCAATCCTCCAGGGGCAATCAGCCCCAGCATTTT.

This chain connects TRBV4-1 to TRBJ2-3; TRBD2 aligns across 7 bases. From germline, CDR1 is MGHRA and CDR2 YSYEKL. The CDR3 has 14 amino acids. J lost 6 bases, V lost 1 base, and 4 bases had no gene match. The DNA for the CDR3 is TGCGCCAGCAGCCAAGCTGCGGGGGTCGATACGCAGTATTTT. This sequence encodes CASSQAAGVDTQYF.

The table lists this clone with many counts. This chain joins TRBV30 and TRBJ2-7; 8 positions match TRBD1. The CDR3 contains 12 residues. Trimming took 6 bases from V and 7 from J; bases not matched to a gene: 8. Germline assignment: CDR1 GTSNPN and CDR2 SVGIG (reference sequence). CDR3 sequence: CACSGTGVEQYF. The CDR3 DNA is TGTGCCTGCTCCGGGACAGGTGTAGAGCAGTACTTC.

The V and J genes are TRBV9 and TRBJ2-1; 7 bases are shared with TRBD1. The junction had 19 bases not matched to a gene; V was cut back by 2 bases and J by 5 bases. Germline lookup yields CDR1 SGDLS and CDR2 YYNGEE. The CDR3 is 19 residues long. The CDR3 coding sequence is TGTGCCAGCAGCGTCGTTTCCGGGACAGTCCGTTTGTGGGACAATGAGCAGTTCTTC. Translation: CASSVVSGTVRLWDNEQFF.